This T cell receptor (beta chain) was profiled in a study of blood T cell repertoires in COVID-19. Study-level background: The cDNA or gDNA used as material had been derived from T cells, B-cell-depleted T cells, or PBMCs.

Trimming took 5 bases from V and 8 from J; bases not matched to a gene: 11. Germline lookup yields CDR1 SNHLY and CDR2 FYNNEI. The CDR3 is made up of 16 amino acids. Sequencing used immunoSEQ multiplex PCR; TCRdb keeps in-frame clones, though not all of them. The sample holds a few hundred thousand clones, 86% seen once. This clone came up once. The chain couples TRBV2 to TRBJ2-1, with 11 positions matching TRBD2. What was sequenced was peripheral blood. The source of this sequence is a man aged 30 to 45 with active or convalescent COVID-19. CDR3 region: CASSSRGSGGADEQFF. CDR3 in DNA: TGTGCCAGCAGTTCTAGGGGTAGCGGGGGGGCCGATGAGCAGTTCTTC.